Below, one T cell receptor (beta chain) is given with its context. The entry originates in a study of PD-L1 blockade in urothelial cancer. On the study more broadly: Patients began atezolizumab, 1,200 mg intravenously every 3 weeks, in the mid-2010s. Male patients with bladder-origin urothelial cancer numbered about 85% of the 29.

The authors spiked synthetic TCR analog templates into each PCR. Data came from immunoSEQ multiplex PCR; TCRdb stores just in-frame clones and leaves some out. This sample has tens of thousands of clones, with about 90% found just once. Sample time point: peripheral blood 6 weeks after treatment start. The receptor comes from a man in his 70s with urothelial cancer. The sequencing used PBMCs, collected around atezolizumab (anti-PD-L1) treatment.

CDR3 sequence (DNA): TGTGCCAGCAGCCAAAATAGCGGTAGTGAGCAGTTCTTC. Amino acids: CASSQNSGSEQFF. V is TRBV7-7 and J is TRBJ2-1, with D tentatively TRBD2 (6 bases). CDR3 size: 13 residues. Trimming took off 5 bases at V and 9 bases at J, with 14 bases between the two ends. CDR1 is SSHAT, CDR2 FNYEAQ, per germline (reference sequence). The whole variable domain, filled in from reference TRBV7-7 and TRBJ2-1, reads GAGVSQSPRYKVTKRGQDVTLRCDPISSHATLYWYQQALGQGPEFLTYFNYEAQPDKSGLPSDRFSAERPEGSISTLTIQRTEQRDSAMYRCASSQNSGSEQFFGPGTRLTVL.